The clone carrying this TCR beta chain was observed a single time. The sample originates from a study of blood T cell repertoires in COVID-19. TCRdb's copy holds only in-frame clones and misses some; the assay was immunoSEQ multiplex PCR. Here the sample spans under 300,000 clones, roughly 84% being singletons. The sequencing input was peripheral blood. This TCR was recovered from a woman in her forties who had recovered from COVID-19.

This chain's CDR3 is CASSESRWGQGETQYF. The CDR3 DNA reads as TGTGCCAGCAGTGAATCCCGGTGGGGGCAGGGGGAGACCCAGTACTTC. The chain employs TRBV2 and TRBJ2-5; tentative D call: TRBD1 (6 bases). CDR1 and CDR2 from the germline V gene are SNHLY and FYNNEI. The V end was cut by 2 bases, the J end by 5 bases, with 18 bases between. This CDR3 contains 16 residues.